This note documents a single TCR beta chain sequence. What it recognizes is unknown. These data are taken from a study of T cell responses to AZD1222 COVID-19 vaccine. Study at large: Second-dose intervals near 4 or 12 weeks were combined.

Germline assignment: CDR1 SGHDT and CDR2 YYEEEE. The length of the CDR3 is 14 residues. Trimming pared 3 bases from V and 0 bases from J, leaving 7 bases between. Study results and caveats: It should be noted that donors were predominantly white British and more often female, and clonal diversity was possibly underestimated.

The table came from immunoSEQ multiplex PCR; TCRdb's copy has only in-frame clones and leaves some out. The table records around 87,000 clones, around 84% of them present only once. This TCR derives from an adult in good health. The specimen was peripheral blood, collected on day 0 of AZD1222 vaccination. The chain has TRBV5-6 and TRBJ1-3, with D possibly being TRBD1 (5 bases). In DNA form, the CDR3 reads TGTGCCAGCAGCTCGGACACCTCTGGAAACACCATATATTTT. Residues: CASSSDTSGNTIYF.